The 23 T cell receptor beta chains below were found in one sample sequenced in a study of CD4 T cells in relation to SARS-CoV-2 and coronaviruses. Antigens for these TCRs are unknown. Repertoires were generated with immunoSEQ multiplex PCR, while TCRdb's copy carries only in-frame clones and drops some. The sample has around 23,000 clones; over 65% are singletons. Unexposed donor CD4+ T cells date from about 2011-2019, before the COVID-19 pandemic. After ten to eleven days of culture, CD4+ T cells were isolated. Material for sequencing was CD4+ T cells from PBMCs, cultured in vitro. Receptors originate from a human donor in good health.

The chain uses TRBV20-1 and TRBJ1-3; D is unresolved. V was cut by 3 bases and J by 7 bases, with 10 bases left in between. Germline V gene data show CDR1 as DFQATT and CDR2 as SNEGSKA (reference sequence). This CDR3 contains 12 residues. The CDR3 coding sequence is TGCAGTGCTAGTGCCCCATGGAACACCATATATTTT. It encodes CSASAPWNTIYF.

The chain links TRBV6-6 to TRBJ2-5; 8 bases match TRBD1. This CDR3 has 15 amino acids. The V segment lost 4 bases and the J segment 6 bases; nucleotides outside the gene matches: 10. In germline, CDR1 is MNHNY, CDR2 SVGAGI (reference sequence). The CDR3 spells CASSFPSDRGQTQYF. CDR3 nucleotide sequence: TGTGCCAGCAGTTTCCCATCCGACAGGGGTCAGACCCAGTACTTC.

DNA of the CDR3: TGTGCCAGCAGTTCTATAGCGGGAGGATCGGTCGTGCAGTACTTC. Its protein is CASSSIAGGSVVQYF. The gene calls are TRBV6-2 or TRBV6-3 and TRBJ2-7; 10 positions match TRBD2. The CDR3 length is 15 residues. Germline-derived CDR1 and CDR2 are MNHEY and SVGEGT. The junction had 12 bases not matched to a gene; V was cut back by 4 bases and J by 9 bases.

This clone was counted only a few times. CDR3 sequence (DNA): TGTGCCAGCTCACCCCATCCGGGACAGGCCTACGAGCAGTACTTC. Its protein product is CASSPHPGQAYEQYF. The rearrangement joins TRBV18 to TRBJ2-7; TRBD1 matches 8 bases. Trimming cost V 3 bases and J 2 bases; bases outside gene matches: 6. This CDR3 spans 15 amino acids. Germline V gene lookup returns CDR1 KGHSH and CDR2 LQKENI. Looking up the rest from reference TRBV18 and TRBJ2-7 gives the full variable domain: NAGVMQNPRHLVRRRGQEARLRCSPMKGHSHVYWYRQLPEEGLKFMVYLQKENIIDESGMPKERFSAEFPKEGPSILRIQQVVRGDSAAYFCASSPHPGQAYEQYFGPGTRLTVT.

The rearrangement uses TRBV24-1 and TRBJ2-1; 15 positions match TRBD2. V was pared by 3 bases and J by 4 bases, with 6 bases of the junction left unmatched. The CDR3 has 18 amino acids. Per the germline V gene, CDR1 is KGHDR and CDR2 is SFDVKD. CDR3 in amino acids: CATSDPGLAGGFYNEQFF. The CDR3 coding sequence is TGTGCCACCAGTGATCCCGGACTAGCGGGAGGGTTTTACAATGAGCAGTTCTTC.

The genes are TRBV15 and TRBJ2-7, with 11 bases lining up with TRBD2. Germline values: CDR1 LNHNV, CDR2 YYDKDF (reference sequence). Unmatched junction bases numbered 3, after V lost 3 bases and J lost 2 bases. This CDR3 is built from 15 residues. CDR3 sequence reads: CATSSLAGGTYEQYF. DNA for the CDR3: TGTGCCACCAGCAGTCTAGCGGGAGGAACCTACGAGCAGTACTTC.

The chain links TRBV27 to TRBJ2-1; no definite D call. The CDR3 length is 13 residues. V was shortened by 1 base and J by 12 bases, with 13 bases between the two germline ends. CDR1 and CDR2 (germline): MNHEY, SMNVEV (reference sequence). In nucleotides, the CDR3 is TGTGCCAGCAGTTTATTCGGCTCTCGCGGGCAGTTCTTC. It yields the protein CASSLFGSRGQFF.

The CDR3 spells CASRPGTGGYEQYF. The DNA for the CDR3 is TGTGCCAGTAGGCCCGGGACGGGGGGCTACGAGCAGTACTTC. The chain is built from TRBV19 and TRBJ2-7; TRBD2 matches at 7 bases. V lost 6 bases, J lost 3 bases, and 8 bases stayed unmatched. This CDR3 is 14 amino acids long. The germline gives CDR1 LNHDA, CDR2 SQIVND (reference sequence).

Details on this clone: Other DNA sequences in the same sample also yield this CDR3. V gene TRBV2 combines with J gene TRBJ2-5; D not resolved. This CDR3 region has 11 residues. The ends were cut back, 3 bases at V and 5 bases at J, with 4 bases in the middle. Germline V gives CDR1 SNHLY, CDR2 FYNNEI. CDR3 DNA: TGTGCCAGCAGTGAGGAGGAGACCCAGTACTTC. This codes for CASSEEETQYF.

The table lists this clone with a few counts. This rearrangement joins TRBV28 to TRBJ1-2; D might be TRBD1 (6 bases). Germline loops: CDR1 MDHEN, CDR2 SYDVKM. The V gene lost 3 bases and the J gene lost 4 bases, with 12 bases spanning the gap. The CDR3 runs to 14 residues. CDR3 amino acids: CASSFRGAVYGYTF. The CDR3 nucleotides read TGTGCCAGCAGTTTCCGGGGGGCGGTCTATGGCTACACCTTC.

This rearrangement joins TRBV7-9 to TRBJ2-1; no firm D call. The CDR3 totals 13 residues. Germline V gene sequence: CDR1 SEHNR, CDR2 FQNEAQ (reference sequence). Between the trimmed V and J ends, which lost 2 bases and 4 bases, there was a span of 6 bases. The CDR3 loop reads CASSLNEYNEQFF. In nucleotides, the CDR3 is TGTGCCAGCAGCTTAAATGAGTACAATGAGCAGTTCTTC.

This clone turned up a few times. CDR3 nucleotides: TGTGCCAGCAGCTCCCTAGCGGGCCCCTCAGGCAAAAACATTCAGTACTTC. Translation: CASSSLAGPSGKNIQYF. This chain links TRBV11-2 with TRBJ2-4; 8 bases align to TRBD2. V shed 4 bases, J shed 3 bases, and the junction held 11 bases outside the gene matches. The germline V gene encodes CDR1 SGHAT and CDR2 FQNNGV. This CDR3 has 17 residues.

The CDR3 protein is CASSPAGGGFFNTEAFF. The CDR3 nucleotides read TGTGCCAGCAGTCCCGCGGGAGGGGGGTTTTTTAACACTGAAGCTTTCTTT. The rearrangement uses TRBV6-6 and TRBJ1-1; TRBD1 is a possible D gene (6 bases). The ends were cut back, 5 bases at V and 2 bases at J, with 21 bases in the middle. CDR3 size: 17 residues. CDR1 and CDR2 (germline): MNHNY, SVGAGI (reference sequence).

The V call is TRBV18, the J call TRBJ1-5; tentatively, D is TRBD1 (6 bases). There are 16 residues in the CDR3. V was shortened by 3 bases and J by 1 base, with 13 bases between the two germline ends. CDR1 is KGHSH, CDR2 LQKENI, per germline. The CDR3 DNA reads as TGTGCCAGCTCACCCCTAGGGGGTAGGAGCAATCAGCCCCAGCATTTT. This sequence encodes CASSPLGGRSNQPQHF.

J is TRBJ2-1 and V is TRBV18; D is perhaps TRBD2 (6 bases). The CDR3 spans 15 residues. Trimming pared 4 bases from V and 6 bases from J, leaving 16 bases between. Germline V gives CDR1 KGHSH, CDR2 LQKENI. CDR3: CASSLTSSHSNEQFF. The CDR3 coding sequence is TGTGCCAGCTCACTCACTAGCTCACACTCCAATGAGCAGTTCTTC. The entire variable domain, with the rest obtained from reference TRBV18 and TRBJ2-1, is as follows: NAGVMQNPRHLVRRRGQEARLRCSPMKGHSHVYWYRQLPEEGLKFMVYLQKENIIDESGMPKERFSAEFPKEGPSILRIQQVVRGDSAAYFCASSLTSSHSNEQFFGPGTRLTVL.

This chain uses TRBV15 with TRBJ1-2; D is ambiguous. V was cut by 0 bases and J by 4 bases, with 15 bases left in between. The CDR3 length is 16 residues. Germline CDR1 and CDR2: LNHNV and YYDKDF (reference sequence). CDR3 nucleotide sequence: TGTGCCACCAGCAGAGATCCCCCAAAGGGAGGCTATGGCTACACCTTC. Translation gives CATSRDPPKGGYGYTF.

CDR3 loop: CASSQVRGISEQYF. Here the CDR3 DNA reads TGTGCCAGCAGCCAAGTAAGAGGGATTAGCGAGCAGTACTTC. This chain links TRBV14 with TRBJ2-7; possible D gene TRBD2, 5 bases. The CDR3 is made up of 14 amino acids. V dropped 1 base and J dropped 6 bases, with 13 bases sitting between them. The germline V gene encodes CDR1 SGHDN and CDR2 FVKESK.

The V and J genes are TRBV6-5 and TRBJ1-1; D may be TRBD1 (5 bases). V dropped 10 bases and J dropped 0 bases, with 18 bases sitting between them. Germline lookup yields CDR1 MNHEY and CDR2 SVGAGI. The CDR3 extends over 15 amino acids. CDR3 region: CATLKEGRLNTEAFF. Here the CDR3 DNA reads TGTGCCACCCTAAAAGAGGGGCGCCTGAACACTGAAGCTTTCTTT.

V is TRBV19 and J is TRBJ2-3, with 11 bases fitting TRBD1. CDR1 LNHDA and CDR2 SQIVND come from the germline V gene (reference sequence). There are 14 residues in the CDR3. Trimming cost V 8 bases and J 1 base; bases outside gene matches: 2. CDR3 in DNA: TGTGCCAGTGGGGACAGGGGGGGCACAGATACGCAGTATTTT. This encodes CASGDRGGTDTQYF.

This clone was counted once. This rearrangement joins TRBV18 to TRBJ1-5; D is possibly TRBD1 (5 bases). The CDR3 extends over 17 amino acids. Germline values: CDR1 KGHSH, CDR2 LQKENI. Trimming pared 2 bases from V and 2 bases from J, leaving 16 bases between. The CDR3 DNA reads TGTGCCAGCTCACCAATGACGGTAGGGACCGGCAATCAGCCCCAGCATTTT. Protein sequence: CASSPMTVGTGNQPQHF.

The rearrangement joins TRBV6-5 to TRBJ1-1; D ambiguous. Germline V lookup: CDR1 MNHEY, CDR2 SVGAGI. V was cut by 1 base and J by 1 base, with 4 bases left in between. The CDR3 runs 13 residues. The DNA of the CDR3 is TGTGCCAGCAGTTACTGGCAGAACACTGAAGCTTTCTTT. Its protein is CASSYWQNTEAFF.

The genes are TRBV20-1 and TRBJ1-2; D unclear. CDR1 and CDR2 (germline): DFQATT, SNEGSKA (reference sequence). V was trimmed by 3 bases and J by 7 bases, leaving 9 bases between them. This CDR3 is 11 amino acids long. CDR3 sequence (DNA): TGCAGTGCTAGTTGGAATCTTGGCTACACCTTC. It yields the protein CSASWNLGYTF.

The table lists this clone with a few counts. The V call is TRBV2, the J call TRBJ1-2; the match to TRBD1 covers 7 bases. CDR1 and CDR2 from the germline V gene are SNHLY and FYNNEI. V dropped 2 bases and J dropped 0; count of bases not matched to a gene: 3. The CDR3 consists of 15 residues. The CDR3: CASSEQGEANYGYTF. The CDR3 region has the DNA TGTGCCAGCAGTGAACAGGGGGAAGCTAACTATGGCTACACCTTC.